Listed here are 10 T cell receptor beta chains from one sample, sequenced in a study of vaccination and CD4 T cells after COVID-19. As to treatment: approximately 10-day PBMC culture with coronavirus spike peptide pools or control peptides (ViraFEST assay). Which antigens these TCRs recognize remains unknown. Sequence data for DNA of cultured CD4+ T cells were generated by the Oncomine TCR Beta short-read assay. Using its own MiXCR run on the PCR reads, TCRdb lists one record per CDR3 protein. The table lists approximately 20,000 distinct CDR3 sequences, under 60% of them singletons, with roughly 7.9% in the top ten. Sequenced material: CD4+ T cells from blood, cultured in vitro. These receptors were taken from a human donor who had recovered from COVID-19.

This clonotype was seen a few times. The rearrangement joins TRBV24-1 to TRBJ2-2, with 7 bases identical to TRBD1. After removal of 9 bases from V and 1 base from J, the junction contained 7 bases not matched to a gene. The CDR3 contains 15 residues. Germline CDR1 reads KGHDR; CDR2 reads SFDVKD. CDR3 loop: CATETGQGNTGELFF. DNA for the CDR3: TGTGCCACCGAGACAGGGCAAGGGAACACCGGGGAGCTGTTTTTT.

A few counts support this clonotype. This chain uses TRBV30 with TRBJ1-2; TRBD1 aligns across 9 bases. Germline-derived CDR1 and CDR2 are GTSNPN and SVGIG (reference sequence). The length of the CDR3 is 12 residues. J was trimmed by 8 bases and V by 3 bases; bases with no gene match: 4. The CDR3 region is CAWSGTGKGYTF. As DNA, the CDR3 is TGTGCCTGGAGCGGGACAGGGAAAGGCTACACCTTC. The full variable domain, completed using reference TRBV30 and TRBJ1-2, is SQTIHQWPATLVQPVGSPLSLECTVEGTSNPNLYWYRQAAGRGLQLLFYSVGIGQISSEVPQNLSASRPQDRQFILSSKKLLLSDSGFYLCAWSGTGKGYTFGSGTRLTVV.

The rearrangement uses TRBV19 and TRBJ1-1, with D tentatively TRBD1 (5 bases). CDR1 and CDR2 from the germline V gene are LNHDA and SQIVND (reference sequence). There are 13 residues in the CDR3. V gave up 5 bases and J gave up 6 bases, with 13 bases separating them. The CDR3 DNA reads TGTGCCAGTAGTTTACCACAGGCCGCTGAAGCTTTCTTT. This gives the protein CASSLPQAAEAFF.

This clonotype has only a few counts. V is TRBV12-3 or TRBV12-4 and J is TRBJ2-5, with 7 positions matching TRBD1. The CDR3 spans 15 residues. V was pared by 5 bases and J by 5 bases, with 11 bases of the junction left unmatched. The CDR3 loop is CASSDPTGSWETQYF. For the CDR3, the DNA is TGTGCCAGCAGTGATCCGACAGGGAGCTGGGAGACCCAGTACTTC.

CDR3 bases: TGTGCCAGCAGCTTAGAACTAGCGGCCGGCTACGAGCAGTACTTC. Its translation is CASSLELAAGYEQYF. This rearrangement joins TRBV11-3 to TRBJ2-7; 8 nucleotides match TRBD2. The germline V gene has CDR1 SGHNT and CDR2 YENEEA. This CDR3 is built from 15 residues. The J segment lost 3 bases and the V segment lost 0 bases, leaving 4 bases of the junction unmatched.

The sample holds a few counts of this clonotype. The J gene is TRBJ1-1, the V gene TRBV7-8; TRBD1 is a possible D gene (6 bases). Germline V gene data show CDR1 as SGHVS and CDR2 as FQNEAQ. V dropped 5 bases and J dropped 4 bases, with 23 bases sitting between them. The CDR3 contains 17 residues. DNA of the CDR3: TGTGCCAGCAGCCAGGCCCGCAGGGGCCTCGGTGGCACTGAAGCTTTCTTT. It translates to CASSQARRGLGGTEAFF. Full variable domain (remainder filled in from reference TRBV7-8 and TRBJ1-1): GAGVSQSPRYKVAKRGQDVALRCDPISGHVSLFWYQQALGQGPEFLTYFQNEAQLDKSGLPSDRFFAERPEGSVSTLKIQRTQQEDSAVYLCASSQARRGLGGTEAFFGQGTRLTVV.

This clonotype was picked up a small number of times. The chain recombines TRBV7-3 with TRBJ2-2, with D possibly being TRBD2 (5 bases). V gave up 5 bases and J gave up 4 bases, with 14 bases separating them. The germline V gene encodes CDR1 SGHTA and CDR2 FQGTGA. There are 15 residues in the CDR3. The chain's CDR3 is CASSRTAGGTGELFF. CDR3 nucleotide sequence: TGTGCCAGCAGCCGGACTGCCGGTGGCACCGGGGAGCTGTTTTTT.

The chain uses TRBV6-2 or TRBV6-3 and TRBJ2-5, with a weak D call TRBD2 (7 bases). The germline V and J ends were trimmed by 5 bases and 5 bases, with 12 bases remaining between them. The CDR3 consists of 13 residues. Germline-derived CDR1 and CDR2 are MNHEY and SVGEGT. CDR3 sequence: CASSRGAGETQYF. The CDR3 DNA reads TGTGCCAGCAGTCGGGGGGCGGGGGAGACCCAGTACTTC.

The gene calls are TRBV6-5 and TRBJ1-1; D gene uncertain. Germline V gene data show CDR1 as MNHEY and CDR2 as SVGAGI. Between the trimmed V and J ends, which lost 4 bases and 3 bases, there was a span of 9 bases. This CDR3 has 13 amino acids. The chain's CDR3 is CASSSDTYTEAFF. As DNA, the CDR3 is TGTGCCAGCAGTTCCGATACCTACACTGAAGCTTTCTTT.

The chain combines TRBV20-1 with TRBJ2-5; 9 positions match TRBD1. Unmatched junction bases numbered 14, after V lost 5 bases and J lost 4 bases. There are 16 residues in the CDR3. CDR1 is DFQATT, CDR2 SNEGSKA, per germline (reference sequence). The CDR3 sequence: CSAGRYRGRVGETQYF. As DNA, the CDR3 is TGCAGTGCTGGACGATACAGGGGGCGAGTAGGAGAGACCCAGTACTTC.